This TCR beta chain was recorded in a study of T cell responses to AZD1222 COVID-19 vaccine. Overall study: Whether given at about 4 or about 12 weeks, second doses were pooled.

Sequencing used immunoSEQ multiplex PCR; TCRdb keeps in-frame clones, though not all of them. The sample includes under 35,000 clones, about nine tenths of them seen just once. The CDR3 covers 15 residues. V lost 11 bases and J lost 8; bases outside the gene matches: 17. From germline, CDR1 is SNHLY and CDR2 FYNNEI. The receptor comes from an adult in good health. The specimen was peripheral blood, collected on day 0 of AZD1222 vaccination. The chain joins TRBV2 to TRBJ1-4, with TRBD1 matching over 7 bases. Here the CDR3 DNA reads TGTGCCGCCAAGATTCAAGGCTCAGGGGGGGAAAAACTGTTTTTT. Protein sequence: CAAKIQGSGGEKLFF.